The 16 T cell receptor beta chains below come from one sample, sequenced in a study of tumor-infiltrating lymphocytes in primary liver carcinoma. Constant-region priming of approximately 500 ng total RNA yielded TCR beta cDNA. Investigators got TCR beta libraries out of three nested multiplex PCR rounds, done with slightly modified ARM-PCR. Rounds one and two of PCR, each of roughly 10 cycles, were primed with TRBV1-TRBV30 forward primers and a C-beta reverse primer. TCRdb re-derived calls from the multiplex PCR reads in MiXCR, one entry per CDR3 protein. The repertoire holds about 300,000 distinct CDR3 sequences, with more than 55% as singletons. Germline DNA was also extracted, and blood RNA derived from unsorted whole blood. The source material was peripheral blood. The receptor set was obtained from a man aged 35 to 55 with primary liver carcinoma and hepatitis B virus infection.

Worth noting for this clonotype: The germline gene is not matched at one end of the junction; a read error may be the cause. The chain couples TRBV11-3 to TRBJ2-3; D is possibly TRBD2 (5 bases). This CDR3 region has 14 residues. Germline-derived CDR1 and CDR2 are SGHNT and YENEEA. The CDR3 region is CASNLRGGPDTQYF. The CDR3, as DNA: TGTGCCAGCAACTTACGGGGTGGACCCGATACACAGTATTTT.

V and J are TRBV29-1 and TRBJ2-3; D might be TRBD2 (6 bases). V lost 5 bases and J lost 3, with 21 bases in between. In germline, CDR1 is SQVTM, CDR2 ANQGSEA. This CDR3 is 16 amino acids long. The CDR3: CSVILAVVSRTDTQYF. In DNA form, the CDR3 reads TGCAGCGTTATTTTAGCGGTAGTTAGCAGGACAGATACGCAGTATTTT.

This clonotype was counted a few times. J is TRBJ1-1 and V is TRBV12-3 or TRBV12-4; D might be TRBD1 (5 bases). V gave up 1 base and J gave up 3 bases, with 12 bases separating them. The CDR3 consists of 15 residues. CDR3 region: CASSLVQMGDTEAFF. The CDR3 DNA sequence: TGTGCCAGCAGTTTAGTCCAAATGGGGGACACTGAAGCTTTCTTT.

Remarks on this clonotype: The junction shows a germline mismatch at one end, possibly a read error. J is TRBJ1-5 and V is TRBV5-5; a weak D match, TRBD1 (5 bases). The germline V gene has CDR1 SGHKS and CDR2 YYEKEE (reference sequence). The CDR3 sequence is 19 residues long. CDR3 DNA sequence: TGTTCCAGCAGCTTGAACAACAGGCCCCTATCAACGGGGGATCAGTCCCAGCATTTT. Translating it yields CSSSLNNRPLSTGDQSQHF.

This clonotype has just one count. A much more abundant neighbour one base away suggests this may be a read error. The chain joins TRBV29-1 to TRBJ2-3; 8 bases agree with TRBD1. CDR1 is SQVTM and CDR2 is ANQGSEA in the germline V gene. The CDR3 has 13 amino acids. CDR3 loop: CGVGQGRGDTQYF. In DNA form, the CDR3 reads TGCGGCGTTGGACAGGGTCGGGGAGATACGCAGTATTTT.

The chain uses TRBV28 and TRBJ2-7; tentatively, D is TRBD2 (6 bases). The CDR3 is 13 residues long. Germline-derived CDR1 and CDR2 are MDHEN and SYDVKM. V dropped 8 bases and J dropped 9 bases, with 20 bases sitting between them. Written as DNA, the CDR3 is TGTGCCAGCGCCTTCGAGGGAGGTAACATGCAGTACTTC. This codes for CASAFEGGNMQYF.

This clonotype was observed a few times. The chain recombines TRBV28 with TRBJ2-7; 10 nucleotides align to TRBD1. With 6 bases clipped from V and 4 bases from J, the junction kept 15 bases outside the gene matches. Germline CDR1 is MDHEN and CDR2 is SYDVKM. This CDR3 comprises 17 residues. The CDR3 is CASSHTTSGQGRYEQYF. Written as DNA, the CDR3 is TGTGCCAGCAGCCATACCACTTCGGGACAGGGGAGATACGAGCAGTACTTC.

Points on this clonotype: Just one base apart from a much larger clone, this may be a read error. The chain combines TRBV28 with TRBJ2-4; D is perhaps TRBD2 (6 bases). Germline V CDR1 and CDR2: MDHEN, SYDVKM. The CDR3 consists of 15 residues. The ends were cut back, 5 bases at V and 3 bases at J, with 14 bases in the middle. The CDR3 here is CASSESQEGKNIQYF. As DNA, the CDR3 is TGTGCCAGCAGTGAATCCCAGGAGGGCAAAAACATTCAGTACTTC.

A note on this clonotype: This may be a read error: a much more frequent sequence differs by one nucleotide. The V and J genes are TRBV4-3 and TRBJ2-3, with D unclear. Per the germline V gene, CDR1 is LGHNA and CDR2 is YSLEER. The CDR3 is 14 residues long. CDR3 loop: CVSSQDVNGDTQYF. For the CDR3, the DNA is TGCGTCAGCAGTCAAGATGTAAATGGGGATACGCAGTATTTT.

The chain employs TRBV11-1 and TRBJ2-1; 7 bases are a match to TRBD2. The ends lost 5 bases at V and 10 bases at J; junction bases unmatched: 17. The germline V gene encodes CDR1 SGHAT and CDR2 FQDESV (reference sequence). The CDR3 spans 16 residues. The DNA for the CDR3 is TGTGCCAGCAGCGCCTTTCGGGGGGAGGACCTTCGGGAGCAGTTCTTC. Translation: CASSAFRGEDLREQFF.

Details on this clonotype: A much larger clone lies one base from this, so it may be a read error. J is TRBJ2-7 and V is TRBV12-3 or TRBV12-4, with 8 bases lining up with TRBD1. The CDR3 is 14 residues long. V dropped 6 bases and J dropped 4; count of bases not matched to a gene: 8. CDR3 loop: CASRSQGARYEQYF. In DNA form, the CDR3 reads TGTGCCAGCAGATCTCAGGGGGCCAGGTACGAGCAGTACTTC.

With respect to this clonotype: A much larger clone sits a single nucleotide away, making a read error possible. The chain combines TRBV7-8 with TRBJ2-2, with D tentatively TRBD1 (5 bases). Trimming took off 3 bases at V and 9 bases at J, with 8 bases between the two ends. The CDR3 has 12 residues. In germline, CDR1 is SGHVS, CDR2 FQNEAQ. The CDR3 spells CASSLDNWELFF. In nucleotides, the CDR3 is TGTGCCAGCAGCTTGGACAACTGGGAGCTGTTTTTT. Drawing the rest from reference TRBV7-8 and TRBJ2-2, the complete variable domain is GAGVSQSPRYKVAKRGQDVALRCDPISGHVSLFWYQQALGQGPEFLTYFQNEAQLDKSGLPSDRFFAERPEGSVSTLKIQRTQQEDSAVYLCASSLDNWELFFGEGSRLTVL.

As for this clonotype: A junction boundary mismatches the germline segment, possibly from a read error. This chain uses TRBV29-1 with TRBJ2-7, with 10 positions matching TRBD1. The CDR3 is 17 amino acids. Germline V gene sequence: CDR1 SQVTM, CDR2 ANQGSEA. The CDR3 DNA is TGCAGCGTTGAAGATTGGGGACTCGGGACAGGGGCCTACAAGCAGTACTTC. This translates into CSVEDWGLGTGAYKQYF.

Notes on this clonotype: One junction end disagrees with the germline gene, perhaps due to a read error. This chain uses TRBV11-1 with TRBJ2-1, with a weak D call TRBD1 (5 bases). The germline V gene has CDR1 SGHAT and CDR2 FQDESV (reference sequence). CDR3 size: 13 residues. This CDR3 is CASNRRQYNEQFF. The CDR3 coding sequence is TGTGCCAGCAACAGGCGACAGTACAATGAGCAGTTCTTT.

The gene calls are TRBV28 and TRBJ2-2; 7 bases are a match to TRBD1. From germline, CDR1 is MDHEN and CDR2 SYDVKM. The CDR3 loop spans 16 amino acids. The V gene end was trimmed by 5 bases and the J gene end by 3 bases; junction bases not matched to a gene: 9. CDR3: CASSRTGTVYTGELFF. Here the CDR3 DNA reads TGTGCCAGCAGTCGAACAGGGACAGTTTACACCGGGGAGCTGTTTTTT.

On this clonotype: Just one base apart from a much larger clone, this may be a read error. This is likely a read error, given that the CDR3 carries no conserved phenylalanine or tryptophan at its end. This rearrangement joins TRBV6-2 or TRBV6-3 to TRBJ2-1; a possible D gene is TRBD1 (5 bases). Trimming removed 2 bases at V and 2 bases at J, with 13 bases between. This CDR3 comprises 16 residues. The V gene's germline CDR1 is MNHEY and CDR2 SVGEGT. This CDR3 is CASSYVAGPPYNEQFS. In nucleotides, the CDR3 is TGTGCCAGCAGTTACGTGGCAGGGCCCCCCTACAATGAGCAGTTCTCC.